Reported below is one T cell receptor beta chain. The antigen is not known. The source of the sample is a study of beta chain features in type 1 diabetes. Study overall: Across the samples, more than 85 million sorted cells were examined in total.

General study findings and limits: Comparison showed that naive, central memory and Treg TCRB repertoires appeared more similar among patients than among healthy donors. All four CD4+ subsets from Type 1 diabetes patients carried moderately but significantly shorter TCRB CDR3s.

Heparinised blood was drawn once per donor, averaging approximately 100 mL. Expressed TCRB transcripts were sequenced because the entire RNA isolate underwent reverse transcription. This table comes from immunoSEQ multiplex PCR, and its TCRdb copy is limited to in-frame clones, with some not included. The repertoire has nearly 700,000 clones, around 15% of them found once; the top ten carry less than 0.025%. Per germline, CDR1 SQVTM and CDR2 ANQGSEA. Trimming removed 4 bases from V and 4 bases from J, with 16 bases in between. CDR3 length equals 14 residues. The sequenced material came from naive CD4+ T cells from blood. The origin of this receptor is a young man with type 1 diabetes. This chain uses TRBV29-1 with TRBJ2-5, with D tentatively TRBD2 (6 bases). The DNA for the CDR3 is TGCAGCGTTGTGTCTAGCGACGGGAGAGAGACCCAGTACTTC. Its protein product is CSVVSSDGRETQYF.